These 4 T cell receptor beta chains were all obtained from the same sample, sequenced in a study of blood T cells in healthy people across ages. A J-beta primer mix and a sample-barcoded 5' primer were used in a second PCR of about 6 to 12 cycles. Using its own MiXCR run on the 5' RACE reads, TCRdb lists one record per CDR3 protein. Of about 500,000 distinct CDR3 sequences listed, 24% are singletons. This sample also appeared in a second study, on T cells of mothers and their children.

Specimen: blood. The receptors originated from a boy aged 5-17 years in good health.

The genes are TRBV6-6 and TRBJ2-7; D might be TRBD2 (6 bases). Trimming took off 5 bases at V and 1 base at J, with 12 bases between the two ends. Germline V lookup: CDR1 MNHNY, CDR2 SVGAGI (reference sequence). The CDR3 sequence is 14 residues long. The CDR3 region is CASSQERASYEQYF. The CDR3 DNA reads as TGTGCCAGCAGTCAAGAGCGGGCTTCCTACGAGCAGTACTTC.

Many counts were recorded for this clonotype. J is TRBJ2-5 and V is TRBV7-8; D remains unclear. The V and J ends lost 1 base and 2 bases respectively, with 11 bases between them. Germline loops: CDR1 SGHVS, CDR2 FQNEAQ. CDR3 length equals 15 residues. The CDR3 DNA is TGTGCCAGCAGCTTAGAAGGGAACGGGCAAGAGACCCAGTACTTC. The encoded protein is CASSLEGNGQETQYF.

This clonotype was seen a few times. The chain links TRBV29-1 to TRBJ2-5, with D maybe TRBD1 (5 bases). There are 11 residues in the CDR3. Germline CDR1 SQVTM, CDR2 ANQGSEA. Trimming removed 3 bases from V and 5 bases from J, with 7 bases in between. Here the CDR3 reads CSVEKGETQYF. In nucleotides, the CDR3 is TGCAGCGTTGAGAAGGGGGAGACCCAGTACTTC.

The chain carries TRBV9 and TRBJ2-1; 11 nucleotides agree with TRBD2. Trimming took 2 bases from V and 8 from J; bases not matched to a gene: 6. CDR1 is SGDLS, CDR2 YYNGEE, per germline. The CDR3 totals 15 residues. CDR3 protein: CASSVSGRALDEQFF. CDR3 in DNA: TGTGCCAGCAGCGTTAGCGGGAGGGCCTTAGATGAGCAGTTCTTC.